Shown below are 26 T cell receptor beta chains from a single sample sequenced in a study of T cells in Graves' hyperthyroidism and ophthalmopathy. RNA transcripts were the template for amplifying TCR beta CDR3 regions. HTBI primers were the set used in a first-round RT-PCR of the TCR CDR3. TCRdb ran MiXCR on the multiplex PCR reads and lists one entry per CDR3 protein. The data show 300,000 to 450,000 distinct CDR3 sequences, roughly 15% seen once. The sequencing input was blood. All receptors come from a woman in her twenties or thirties with Graves' ophthalmopathy.

This clonotype was counted ten times or more. The chain links TRBV6-1 to TRBJ2-3; TRBD2 matches at 11 bases. The trim removed 4 bases at V and 1 base at J, leaving 1 base unmatched. Per germline, CDR1 MNHNS and CDR2 SASEGT. There are 15 residues in the CDR3. The CDR3 DNA reads TGTGCCAGCAGTGCACTAGCGGGGGGCACAGATACGCAGTATTTT. Its translation is CASSALAGGTDTQYF.

This clonotype showed up many times. This chain joins TRBV7-8 and TRBJ1-1; no reliable D call. The CDR3 contains 15 residues. CDR1 and CDR2 from the germline V gene are SGHVS and FQNEAQ. V was clipped by 1 base and J by 0 bases, with 9 bases between them. The CDR3 bases are TGTGCCAGCAGCTTAGGATCGATGTTGAACACTGAAGCTTTCTTT. Translated: CASSLGSMLNTEAFF.

At least ten counts were recorded for this clonotype. This chain uses TRBV2 with TRBJ1-5; 9 bases map to TRBD1. This CDR3 is 17 amino acids long. Per germline, CDR1 SNHLY and CDR2 FYNNEI. The J segment lost 0 bases and the V segment lost 3 bases, leaving 6 bases of the junction unmatched. The CDR3 loop is CASSDGTGFFSNQPQHF. The CDR3 nucleotides read TGTGCCAGCAGTGACGGGACAGGGTTTTTTAGCAATCAGCCCCAGCATTTT.

This clonotype was seen repeatedly, ten times or more. This chain links TRBV24-1 with TRBJ1-2, with a possible D match to TRBD1 (6 bases). The V gene lost 4 bases and the J gene lost 3 bases, with 8 bases spanning the gap. CDR3 size: 13 residues. Germline V gene sequence: CDR1 KGHDR, CDR2 SFDVKD. The CDR3 nucleotides read TGTGCCACCAGTGAACAGGGTGACTATGGCTACACCTTC. The encoded protein is CATSEQGDYGYTF.

The genes are TRBV15 and TRBJ1-1, with 9 bases identical to TRBD1. CDR1 is LNHNV, CDR2 YYDKDF, per germline (reference sequence). With 5 bases clipped from V and 6 bases from J, the junction kept 7 bases outside the gene matches. The CDR3 length is 14 residues. The CDR3, as DNA: TGTGCCACCAGCGGACAGGGGTTTATTCCTGAAGCTTTCTTT. This sequence encodes CATSGQGFIPEAFF.

This clonotype has at least ten counts. The chain has TRBV2 and TRBJ2-1, with D uncertain. Trimming removed 6 bases from V and 0 bases from J, with 6 bases in between. Germline V gene sequence: CDR1 SNHLY, CDR2 FYNNEI. The CDR3 is made up of 13 amino acids. CDR3 in DNA: TGTGCCAGCAGCGCAGTCTCCTACAATGAGCAGTTCTTC. Its translation: CASSAVSYNEQFF.

This clonotype came up many times. The V call is TRBV3-1, the J call TRBJ2-5, with TRBD2 identical over 12 bases. The V and J ends lost 0 bases and 1 base, in that order; junction bases with no gene match: 12. CDR3 length: 20 amino acids. The germline CDR1 and CDR2 sequences are LGHDT and YNNKEL (reference sequence). DNA for the CDR3: TGTGCCAGCAGCCAAGAGTTGCCCACAAGACTAGCGGGGGCCCAAGAGACCCAGTACTTC. It yields the protein CASSQELPTRLAGAQETQYF.

The chain recombines TRBV19 with TRBJ1-5; D might be TRBD1 (5 bases). Germline V gene lookup returns CDR1 LNHDA and CDR2 SQIVND (reference sequence). The V gene lost 8 bases and the J gene lost 7 bases, with 12 bases spanning the gap. The CDR3 covers 12 residues. CDR3 nucleotide sequence: TGTGCCAGTGGGGGGGTTGCCCAGCCCCAGCATTTT. The encoded protein is CASGGVAQPQHF.

In this sample, this clonotype turned up a few times. The V and J genes are TRBV7-8 and TRBJ2-2; 11 bases are shared with TRBD2. CDR3 size: 16 residues. Germline trimming cut 4 bases from V and 3 bases from J; bases unmatched to any gene: 4. Germline lookup yields CDR1 SGHVS and CDR2 FQNEAQ. In DNA form, the CDR3 reads TGTGCCAGCAGCTGGGAGACTAGCGGGGACACCGGGGAGCTGTTTTTT. Residues: CASSWETSGDTGELFF.

As regards this clonotype: Possible read error: a much larger clone is one base away. The chain employs TRBV4-1 and TRBJ2-1; a weak D match, TRBD1 (6 bases). Germline lookup yields CDR1 MGHRA and CDR2 YSYEKL. The CDR3 loop spans 15 amino acids. V shed 1 base and J shed 4 bases, with 11 bases lying between them. The CDR3 nucleotides read TGCGCCAGCAGCCAAGGGAGGACAGTATACAATGAGCAGTTCTTC. It translates to CASSQGRTVYNEQFF.

In this sample, this clonotype turned up many times. V usage is TRBV2 and J usage is TRBJ1-2, with D possibly being TRBD1 (6 bases). The CDR3 is 13 amino acids. From germline, CDR1 is SNHLY and CDR2 FYNNEI. The germline V and J ends were trimmed by 4 bases and 5 bases, with 11 bases remaining between them. The CDR3 loop reads CASSAGRGYGYTF. The DNA of the CDR3 is TGTGCCAGCAGTGCCGGTAGGGGGTATGGCTACACCTTC.

This clonotype was seen repeatedly, ten times or more. V and J are TRBV20-1 and TRBJ1-2, with D tentatively TRBD1 (6 bases). The V gene lost 5 bases and the J gene lost 4 bases, with 11 bases spanning the gap. The CDR3 contains 12 residues. CDR1 and CDR2 from the germline V gene are DFQATT and SNEGSKA (reference sequence). The CDR3 is CSAVDRSYGYTF. The CDR3 DNA reads TGCAGTGCTGTGGACAGAAGCTATGGCTACACCTTC.

This clonotype was counted at least ten times. V usage is TRBV29-1 and J usage is TRBJ1-5, with TRBD1 matching over 10 bases. Germline V gene lookup returns CDR1 SQVTM and CDR2 ANQGSEA. Trimming at V came to 5 bases and at J to 5 bases, leaving 3 bases not matched to a gene. The CDR3 is 13 amino acids. CDR3: CSVRTGGDQPQHF. The CDR3 DNA reads TGCAGCGTTCGGACAGGGGGGGATCAGCCCCAGCATTTT.

This clonotype was detected ten times or more. The chain joins TRBV7-2 to TRBJ1-2; D unresolved. From germline, CDR1 is SGHTA and CDR2 FQGNSA. The CDR3 contains 18 residues. The V end was cut by 2 bases, the J end by 8 bases, with 27 bases between. The CDR3 DNA follows: TGTGCCAGCAGCTTATACCTATGGTTAACCGGGAGCCCTCGGGGCTACACCTTC. This sequence encodes CASSLYLWLTGSPRGYTF.

This clonotype was seen ten or more times. The chain has TRBV12-3 or TRBV12-4 and TRBJ2-3; TRBD2 matches 12 bases. CDR3 size: 16 residues. Losses at the gene ends were 6 bases for V and 2 bases for J; bases not matched to a gene: 6. CDR3 loop: CASRRGLAGTTDTQYF. As DNA, the CDR3 is TGTGCCAGCAGGCGCGGACTAGCGGGGACCACAGATACGCAGTATTTT.

The chain joins TRBV9 to TRBJ2-1; 7 nucleotides agree with TRBD2. Germline CDR1 is SGDLS and CDR2 is YYNGEE. The CDR3 is 13 residues long. V shed 4 bases and J 10 bases; nucleotides not matched to a gene: 8. The DNA of the CDR3 is TGTGCCAGCAGCCCGCGAACTAGCGTAGAGCAGTTCTTC. Amino acids: CASSPRTSVEQFF.

The table lists this clonotype with a few counts. The V call is TRBV27, the J call TRBJ1-6, with TRBD1 as a possible D gene (6 bases). There are 14 residues in the CDR3. V lost 8 bases to trimming and J lost 7 bases, with 15 bases between them. Germline CDR1 reads MNHEY; CDR2 reads SMNVEV (reference sequence). The CDR3 loop is CASGHNRDNSPLHF. As DNA, the CDR3 is TGTGCCAGCGGACACAACAGGGACAATTCACCCCTCCACTTT.

This clonotype occurred many times. The chain joins TRBV7-2 to TRBJ2-7, with 10 positions matching TRBD2. V was clipped by 0 bases and J by 5 bases; unmatched bases: 4. Germline V lookup: CDR1 SGHTA, CDR2 FQGNSA. The CDR3 loop spans 15 amino acids. CDR3 loop: CASSLASGRSDEQYF. DNA of the CDR3: TGTGCCAGCAGCTTAGCTAGCGGGAGGAGCGACGAGCAGTACTTC. The full variable domain, in which reference TRBV7-2 and TRBJ2-7 provide the parts outside the CDR3, is GAGVSQSPSNKVTEKGKDVELRCDPISGHTALYWYRQSLGQGLEFLIYFQGNSAPDKSGLPSDRFSAERTGGSVSTLTIQRTQQEDSAVYLCASSLASGRSDEQYFGPGTRLTVT.

Of note for this clonotype: A much larger clonotype is one base distant, so this may be a read error. Lacking the conserved final phenylalanine or tryptophan, this CDR3 likely reflects a read error. V gene TRBV20-1 combines with J gene TRBJ2-1; possibly TRBD1 for D (6 bases). The CDR3 has 16 residues. The V end lost 5 bases, the J end lost 3 bases, and 20 bases lay between the germline ends. Germline V lookup: CDR1 DFQATT, CDR2 SNEGSKA (reference sequence). CDR3 protein: CSAGLDWGPLYNEQFL. DNA of the CDR3: TGCAGTGCTGGACTGGATTGGGGGCCCCTCTACAATGAGCAGTTCCTC.

This clonotype was seen at least ten times. V usage is TRBV27 and J usage is TRBJ2-7, with TRBD2 matching 10 bases. V lost 5 bases, J lost 7 bases, and 14 bases stayed unmatched. The germline CDR1 and CDR2 sequences are MNHEY and SMNVEV (reference sequence). This CDR3 spans 16 amino acids. The CDR3: CASSLASSGGAREQYF. DNA of the CDR3: TGTGCCAGCAGTCTCGCATCAAGCGGGGGGGCGAGGGAGCAGTACTTC.

This clonotype was recorded many times. The rearrangement uses TRBV27 and TRBJ2-5; TRBD2 is a possible D gene (6 bases). The CDR3 covers 13 residues. Deletions cut 5 bases from V and 7 bases from J, with 14 bases between. Germline assignment: CDR1 MNHEY and CDR2 SMNVEV (reference sequence). The CDR3 reads CASSLTRGGTQYF. The CDR3 bases are TGTGCCAGCAGTCTCACAAGGGGAGGGACCCAGTACTTC.

This clonotype was counted at least ten times. The chain links TRBV12-3 or TRBV12-4 to TRBJ2-1; perhaps TRBD1 as D (5 bases). The V end lost 3 bases, the J end lost 6 bases, and 6 bases lay between the germline ends. This CDR3 has 12 amino acids. CDR3: CASSFTGNEQFF. DNA of the CDR3: TGTGCCAGCAGTTTCACAGGCAATGAGCAGTTCTTC.

This clonotype was recorded a few times. This sequence joins TRBV10-2 and TRBJ2-7; perhaps TRBD1 as D (6 bases). The CDR3 is made up of 13 amino acids. V dropped 3 bases and J dropped 2 bases, with 8 bases sitting between them. Germline CDR1 reads WSHSY; CDR2 reads SAAADI. The CDR3 DNA reads as TGCGCCAGCAGTGATACAGGGACCTACGAGCAGTACTTC. Translating it yields CASSDTGTYEQYF.

The sample holds many counts of this clonotype. The rearrangement uses TRBV20-1 and TRBJ1-1; D not certain. Germline V gene data show CDR1 as DFQATT and CDR2 as SNEGSKA (reference sequence). Trimming left V 3 bases short and J 4 bases short, with 21 bases between. This CDR3 comprises 16 residues. The DNA of the CDR3 is TGCAGTGCTAGTCCGAGGTGGGTTAGTTTTTTCACTGAAGCTTTCTTT. This gives the protein CSASPRWVSFFTEAFF.

This chain links TRBV7-9 with TRBJ1-1; D gene unclear. The CDR3 is 14 amino acids. V was pared by 2 bases and J by 3 bases, with 10 bases between. The germline CDR1 and CDR2 sequences are SEHNR and FQNEAQ (reference sequence). Written as DNA, the CDR3 is TGTGCCAGCAGCTTAACGGGCCGGGACACTGAAGCTTTCTTT. Its translation: CASSLTGRDTEAFF.

This clonotype has ten or more counts. This rearrangement joins TRBV7-9 to TRBJ2-3; tentatively, D is TRBD2 (6 bases). The CDR3 runs 15 residues. Trimming took off 5 bases at V and 4 bases at J, with 16 bases between the two ends. Germline lookup yields CDR1 SEHNR and CDR2 FQNEAQ (reference sequence). The CDR3 spells CASSLQMGGADTQYF. CDR3 nucleotides: TGTGCCAGCAGCCTCCAAATGGGGGGAGCAGATACGCAGTATTTT.